This TCR beta chain was sequenced for a study of blood T cell repertoires in COVID-19. Generated by immunoSEQ multiplex PCR, the TCRdb table keeps only in-frame clones and is missing some. Of 150,000 or so clones listed, 84% were seen once; the top ten hold approximately 45%. CDR1 is MNHEY, CDR2 SVGEGT, per germline. Losses at the gene ends were 2 bases for V and 4 bases for J; bases not matched to a gene: 13. The CDR3 totals 18 residues. The chain uses TRBV6-2 or TRBV6-3 and TRBJ1-4, with 7 bases lining up with TRBD1. The source of this sequence is a human donor in a cohort sampled during active COVID-19. Input material: peripheral blood. As DNA, the CDR3 is TGTGCCAGCAGTTACGAACGGAGGCCCGGGACAGATAATGAAAAACTGTTTTTT. This gives the protein CASSYERRPGTDNEKLFF.